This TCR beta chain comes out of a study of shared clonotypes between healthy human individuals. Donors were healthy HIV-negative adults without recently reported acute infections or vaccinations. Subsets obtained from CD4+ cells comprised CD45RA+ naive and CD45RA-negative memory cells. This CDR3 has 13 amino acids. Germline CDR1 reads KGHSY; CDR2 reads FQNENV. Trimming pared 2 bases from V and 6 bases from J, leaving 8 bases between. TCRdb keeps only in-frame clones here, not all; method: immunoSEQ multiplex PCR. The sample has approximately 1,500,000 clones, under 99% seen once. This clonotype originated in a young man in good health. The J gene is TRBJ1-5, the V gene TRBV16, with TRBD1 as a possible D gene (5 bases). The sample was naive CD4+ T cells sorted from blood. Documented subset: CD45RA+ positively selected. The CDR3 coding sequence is TGTGCCAGCAGCCAAATTGGGGGTCAGCCCCAGCATTTT. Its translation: CASSQIGGQPQHF.